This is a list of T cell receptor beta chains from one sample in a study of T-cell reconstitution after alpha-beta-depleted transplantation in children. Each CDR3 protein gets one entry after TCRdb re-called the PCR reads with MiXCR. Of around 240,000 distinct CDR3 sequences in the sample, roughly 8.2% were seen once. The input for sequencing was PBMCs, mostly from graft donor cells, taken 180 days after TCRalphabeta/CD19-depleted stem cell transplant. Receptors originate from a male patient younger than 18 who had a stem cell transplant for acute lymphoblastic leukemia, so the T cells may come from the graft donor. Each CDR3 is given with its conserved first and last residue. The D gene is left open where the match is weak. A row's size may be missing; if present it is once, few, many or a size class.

cdr3_aa: CASSPTTNEQFF
cdr3_nt: TGTGCCAGCAGCCCTACAACCAATGAGCAGTTCTTC
cdr3_length: 12
j_call: TRBJ2-1
v_call: TRBV7-2
d_call: -
clone_size: many

cdr3_aa: CSATTGLDTF
cdr3_nt: TGCAGTGCTACCACAGGGCTGGACACCTTC
cdr3_length: 10
j_call: TRBJ1-2
v_call: TRBV20-1
d_call: -
clone_size: many

cdr3_aa: CASSESPSGSNTGELFF
cdr3_nt: TGTGCCAGCAGTGAATCCCCCAGCGGATCGAACACCGGGGAGCTGTTTTTT
cdr3_length: 17
j_call: TRBJ2-2
v_call: TRBV2
d_call: -
clone_size: many

cdr3_aa: CASSPRGALAYGYTF
cdr3_nt: TGTGCCAGCAGTCCCCGCGGGGCCCTTGCCTATGGCTACACCTTC
cdr3_length: 15
j_call: TRBJ1-2
v_call: TRBV12-3/TRBV12-4
d_call: -
clone_size: many

cdr3_aa: CASSPVGIVYEQYF
cdr3_nt: TGTGCCAGCTCACCGGTAGGTATAGTCTACGAGCAGTACTTC
cdr3_length: 14
j_call: TRBJ2-7
v_call: TRBV18
d_call: -
clone_size: many

cdr3_aa: CASSPSEAFF
cdr3_nt: TGTGCCAGCAGTCCCTCCGAAGCTTTCTTT
cdr3_length: 10
j_call: TRBJ1-1
v_call: TRBV28
d_call: -
clone_size: many

cdr3_aa: CASSFRPNSYEQYF
cdr3_nt: TGTGCCAGCAGCTTTAGACCTAACTCCTACGAGCAGTACTTC
cdr3_length: 14
j_call: TRBJ2-7
v_call: TRBV7-9
d_call: -
clone_size: many

cdr3_aa: CASSVGGRGHEQYF
cdr3_nt: TGTGCCAGCAGCGTAGGGGGGAGGGGCCACGAGCAGTACTTC
cdr3_length: 14
j_call: TRBJ2-7
v_call: TRBV9
d_call: TRBD2
clone_size: -

cdr3_aa: CASSLEAANNEQFF
cdr3_nt: TGCGCCAGCAGCTTGGAAGCGGCTAACAATGAGCAGTTCTTC
cdr3_length: 14
j_call: TRBJ2-1
v_call: TRBV5-1
d_call: -
clone_size: many

cdr3_aa: CASSPPTGINSPLHF
cdr3_nt: TGTGCCAGCAGTCCCCCGACAGGGATTAATTCACCCCTCCACTTT
cdr3_length: 15
j_call: TRBJ1-6
v_call: TRBV28
d_call: TRBD1
clone_size: many

cdr3_aa: CASSERGASYNEQFF
cdr3_nt: TGTGCCAGCAGCGAGAGGGGGGCCTCCTACAATGAGCAGTTCTTC
cdr3_length: 15
j_call: TRBJ2-1
v_call: TRBV7-3
d_call: -
clone_size: many

cdr3_aa: CASSLQLSGNTIYF
cdr3_nt: TGTGCCAGCAGCCTCCAACTCTCTGGAAACACCATATATTTT
cdr3_length: 14
j_call: TRBJ1-3
v_call: TRBV11-2
d_call: -
clone_size: many

cdr3_aa: CASSLEGTLLNEQFF
cdr3_nt: TGCGCCAGCAGCTTGGAGGGGACATTATTGAATGAGCAGTTCTTC
cdr3_length: 15
j_call: TRBJ2-1
v_call: TRBV5-1
d_call: -
clone_size: many

cdr3_aa: CASSLAGLATNEQFF
cdr3_nt: TGTGCCAGCAGCTTAGCAGGACTAGCGACGAATGAGCAGTTCTTC
cdr3_length: 15
j_call: TRBJ2-1
v_call: TRBV11-2
d_call: TRBD2
clone_size: many

cdr3_aa: CASSQGFGTGLNEQYF
cdr3_nt: TGTGCCAGCAGCCAAGGGTTCGGGACAGGGCTAAACGAGCAGTACTTC
cdr3_length: 16
j_call: TRBJ2-7
v_call: TRBV3-1
d_call: TRBD1
clone_size: many

cdr3_aa: CASSPDGYNQPQHF
cdr3_nt: TGTGCCAGCAGTCCCGACGGATACAATCAGCCCCAGCATTTT
cdr3_length: 14
j_call: TRBJ1-5
v_call: TRBV6-1
d_call: -
clone_size: many

cdr3_aa: CASSLQGTRGYTF
cdr3_nt: TGTGCCAGCAGCTTACAGGGTACTAGGGGCTACACCTTC
cdr3_length: 13
j_call: TRBJ1-2
v_call: TRBV7-2
d_call: -
clone_size: many

cdr3_aa: CSATQSGEKLFF
cdr3_nt: TGCAGCGCGACGCAGTCGGGGGAAAAACTGTTTTTT
cdr3_length: 12
j_call: TRBJ1-4
v_call: TRBV29-1
d_call: -
clone_size: few

cdr3_aa: CASSSRGLAGRSGANVLTF
cdr3_nt: TGTGCCAGCAGCTCTAGAGGACTAGCGGGACGCTCTGGGGCCAACGTCCTGACTTTC
cdr3_length: 19
j_call: TRBJ2-6
v_call: TRBV11-2
d_call: TRBD2
clone_size: -

cdr3_aa: CASSWDLNQPQHF
cdr3_nt: TGTGCCAGCAGTTGGGACTTAAATCAGCCCCAGCATTTT
cdr3_length: 13
j_call: TRBJ1-5
v_call: TRBV6-2/TRBV6-3
d_call: -
clone_size: many

cdr3_aa: CASSNGPVGYTF
cdr3_nt: TGTGCCAGCAGCAATGGCCCTGTGGGCTACACCTTC
cdr3_length: 12
j_call: TRBJ1-2
v_call: TRBV6-5
d_call: -
clone_size: many

cdr3_aa: CASSQDFLAGGPTLQETQYF
cdr3_nt: TGCGCCAGCAGCCAAGACTTTCTAGCGGGAGGACCTACACTCCAAGAGACCCAGTACTTC
cdr3_length: 20
j_call: TRBJ2-5
v_call: TRBV4-1
d_call: TRBD2
clone_size: many

cdr3_aa: CSARGGLADYEQYF
cdr3_nt: TGCAGTGCTAGAGGGGGACTAGCCGACTACGAGCAGTACTTC
cdr3_length: 14
j_call: TRBJ2-7
v_call: TRBV20-1
d_call: TRBD2
clone_size: many

cdr3_aa: CASSQTLRDNLSGELFF
cdr3_nt: TGCGCCAGCAGCCAAACTCTCCGGGACAATTTATCCGGGGAGCTGTTTTTT
cdr3_length: 17
j_call: TRBJ2-2
v_call: TRBV4-1
d_call: -
clone_size: many

cdr3_aa: CASSYKGYEQYF
cdr3_nt: TGTGCCAGCAGTTATAAAGGTTACGAGCAGTACTTC
cdr3_length: 12
j_call: TRBJ2-7
v_call: TRBV6-5
d_call: -
clone_size: many

cdr3_aa: CAITPGVRENTGELFF
cdr3_nt: TGTGCCATCACCCCAGGGGTCCGCGAGAACACCGGGGAGCTGTTTTTT
cdr3_length: 16
j_call: TRBJ2-2
v_call: TRBV10-3
d_call: -
clone_size: many

cdr3_aa: CASSYGLAGVNEQFF
cdr3_nt: TGTGCCAGCAGTTACGGACTAGCGGGAGTTAATGAGCAGTTCTTC
cdr3_length: 15
j_call: TRBJ2-1
v_call: TRBV6-5
d_call: TRBD2
clone_size: many

cdr3_aa: CASSMRTSGVEQFF
cdr3_nt: TGTGCCAGTAGTATGAGGACTAGCGGGGTCGAGCAGTTCTTC
cdr3_length: 14
j_call: TRBJ2-1
v_call: TRBV19
d_call: TRBD2
clone_size: few

cdr3_aa: CASSQEFDTHEQYF
cdr3_nt: TGCGCCAGCAGCCAAGAGTTCGACACCCACGAGCAGTACTTC
cdr3_length: 14
j_call: TRBJ2-7
v_call: TRBV4-3
d_call: -
clone_size: many

cdr3_aa: CASSHPASYEQYF
cdr3_nt: TGTGCCAGCAGCCATCCGGCGAGTTACGAGCAGTACTTC
cdr3_length: 13
j_call: TRBJ2-7
v_call: TRBV7-9
d_call: -
clone_size: few

cdr3_aa: CASSLRPATGWRELSYNEQFF
cdr3_nt: TGCGCCAGCAGCCTCCGCCCCGCGACAGGGTGGCGGGAGCTCTCCTACAATGAGCAGTTCTTC
cdr3_length: 21
j_call: TRBJ2-1
v_call: TRBV5-1
d_call: -
clone_size: many

cdr3_aa: CASSSPRDRGTHEQYF
cdr3_nt: TGTGCCAGCAGTTCTCCCCGGGACAGGGGGACCCACGAGCAGTACTTC
cdr3_length: 16
j_call: TRBJ2-7
v_call: TRBV28
d_call: TRBD1
clone_size: few

cdr3_aa: CASSVTGLAITGELFF
cdr3_nt: TGTGCCAGCAGCGTCACGGGACTAGCGATCACCGGGGAGCTGTTTTTT
cdr3_length: 16
j_call: TRBJ2-2
v_call: TRBV9
d_call: TRBD2
clone_size: many

cdr3_aa: CASSAIGGGTQETQYF
cdr3_nt: TGTGCCAGCAGTGCGATCGGAGGCGGAACCCAAGAGACCCAGTACTTC
cdr3_length: 16
j_call: TRBJ2-5
v_call: TRBV9
d_call: -
clone_size: -

cdr3_aa: CASSFISGVEQFF
cdr3_nt: TGTGCCAGCAGTTTCATAAGCGGGGTTGAGCAGTTCTTC
cdr3_length: 13
j_call: TRBJ2-1
v_call: TRBV28
d_call: TRBD2
clone_size: many

cdr3_aa: CASSSIGTEAFF
cdr3_nt: TGTGCCAGCAGTTCTATTGGCACTGAAGCTTTCTTT
cdr3_length: 12
j_call: TRBJ1-1
v_call: TRBV12-3/TRBV12-4
d_call: -
clone_size: many

cdr3_aa: CASSIRGRMNGELFF
cdr3_nt: TGTGCCAGCAGCATCAGGGGGCGCATGAACGGGGAGCTGTTTTTT
cdr3_length: 15
j_call: TRBJ2-2
v_call: TRBV11-1
d_call: TRBD1
clone_size: -

cdr3_aa: CASSQEMGHPREQYF
cdr3_nt: TGTGCCAGCAGCCAAGAAATGGGACACCCTAGGGAGCAGTACTTC
cdr3_length: 15
j_call: TRBJ2-7
v_call: TRBV4-2
d_call: -
clone_size: many

cdr3_aa: CASSPTVSYNSPLHF
cdr3_nt: TGTGCCAGCAGTCCGACTGTCTCCTATAATTCACCCCTCCACTTT
cdr3_length: 15
j_call: TRBJ1-6
v_call: TRBV28
d_call: -
clone_size: many

cdr3_aa: CAAGAGMNTEAFF
cdr3_nt: TGTGCCGCGGGAGCAGGAATGAACACTGAAGCTTTCTTT
cdr3_length: 13
j_call: TRBJ1-1
v_call: TRBV28
d_call: -
clone_size: -

cdr3_aa: CASSLSPGEQYF
cdr3_nt: TGTGCCAGCAGCTTATCTCCTGGCGAGCAGTACTTC
cdr3_length: 12
j_call: TRBJ2-7
v_call: TRBV7-2
d_call: -
clone_size: many

cdr3_aa: CSARRPDRDGTGELFF
cdr3_nt: TGCAGTGCTAGAAGGCCCGACAGGGACGGCACCGGGGAGCTGTTTTTT
cdr3_length: 16
j_call: TRBJ2-2
v_call: TRBV20-1
d_call: TRBD1
clone_size: many

cdr3_aa: CASSPSPGTGEYEQYF
cdr3_nt: TGTGCCAGCTCACCAAGTCCCGGGACAGGCGAGTACGAGCAGTACTTC
cdr3_length: 16
j_call: TRBJ2-7
v_call: TRBV18
d_call: TRBD1
clone_size: few

cdr3_aa: CASSLVPRRTGRNTEAFF
cdr3_nt: TGTGCCAGCAGCTTAGTCCCCCGCCGGACAGGGAGGAACACTGAAGCTTTCTTT
cdr3_length: 18
j_call: TRBJ1-1
v_call: TRBV11-1
d_call: TRBD1
clone_size: many

cdr3_aa: CASSHRGLASPNEQFF
cdr3_nt: TGTGCCAGCAGCCACCGGGGACTAGCCTCGCCAAATGAGCAGTTCTTC
cdr3_length: 16
j_call: TRBJ2-1
v_call: TRBV7-3
d_call: TRBD2
clone_size: many

cdr3_aa: CASSGRTSGAYEQYF
cdr3_nt: TGCGCCAGCAGCGGACGGACTAGCGGAGCCTACGAGCAGTACTTC
cdr3_length: 15
j_call: TRBJ2-7
v_call: TRBV5-1
d_call: TRBD2
clone_size: many

cdr3_aa: CASSLRLMNTEAFF
cdr3_nt: TGTGCCAGCAGCTTAAGGCTGATGAACACTGAAGCTTTCTTT
cdr3_length: 14
j_call: TRBJ1-1
v_call: TRBV7-9
d_call: -
clone_size: many

cdr3_aa: CASSFGTGMNTEAFF
cdr3_nt: TGTGCCAGCAGTTTCGGGACCGGCATGAACACTGAAGCTTTCTTT
cdr3_length: 15
j_call: TRBJ1-1
v_call: TRBV6-5
d_call: -
clone_size: -

cdr3_aa: CASSWSGLAGSYEQYF
cdr3_nt: TGTGCCAGCAGTTGGTCCGGACTAGCGGGGTCCTACGAGCAGTACTTC
cdr3_length: 16
j_call: TRBJ2-7
v_call: TRBV6-2/TRBV6-3
d_call: TRBD2
clone_size: many

cdr3_aa: CASSPGGGIDTQYF
cdr3_nt: TGTGCCAGCAGCCCAGGAGGGGGGATAGATACGCAGTATTTT
cdr3_length: 14
j_call: TRBJ2-3
v_call: TRBV7-2
d_call: -
clone_size: many

cdr3_aa: CASSYPSDTQYF
cdr3_nt: TGTGCCAGCAGTTACCCGTCAGATACGCAGTATTTT
cdr3_length: 12
j_call: TRBJ2-3
v_call: TRBV6-2/TRBV6-3
d_call: -
clone_size: many

cdr3_aa: CASRVGDPPQETQYF
cdr3_nt: TGTGCCAGCAGAGTGGGAGACCCCCCCCAAGAGACCCAGTACTTC
cdr3_length: 15
j_call: TRBJ2-5
v_call: TRBV2
d_call: -
clone_size: -

cdr3_aa: CASSLDVGELFF
cdr3_nt: TGCGCCAGCAGCTTGGATGTCGGGGAGCTGTTTTTT
cdr3_length: 12
j_call: TRBJ2-2
v_call: TRBV5-1
d_call: -
clone_size: many